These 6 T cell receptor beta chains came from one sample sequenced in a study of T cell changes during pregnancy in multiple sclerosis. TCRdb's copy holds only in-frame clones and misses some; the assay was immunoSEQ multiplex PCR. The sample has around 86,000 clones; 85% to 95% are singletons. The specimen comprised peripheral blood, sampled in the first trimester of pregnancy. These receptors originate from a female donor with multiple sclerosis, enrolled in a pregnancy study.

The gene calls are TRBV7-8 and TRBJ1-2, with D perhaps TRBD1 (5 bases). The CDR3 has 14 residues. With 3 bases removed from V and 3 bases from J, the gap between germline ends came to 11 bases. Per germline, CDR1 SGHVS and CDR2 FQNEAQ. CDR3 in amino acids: CASSFRGLDYGYTF. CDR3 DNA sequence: TGTGCCAGCAGCTTTAGGGGTTTGGACTATGGCTACACCTTC.

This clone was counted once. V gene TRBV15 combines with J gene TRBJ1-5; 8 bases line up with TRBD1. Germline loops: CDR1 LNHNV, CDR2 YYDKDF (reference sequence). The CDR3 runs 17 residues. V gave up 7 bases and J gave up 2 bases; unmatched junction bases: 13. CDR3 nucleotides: TGTGCCACCACCCCTCGAACAGGGGGGGCGGGCAATCAGCCCCAGCATTTT. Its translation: CATTPRTGGAGNQPQHF.

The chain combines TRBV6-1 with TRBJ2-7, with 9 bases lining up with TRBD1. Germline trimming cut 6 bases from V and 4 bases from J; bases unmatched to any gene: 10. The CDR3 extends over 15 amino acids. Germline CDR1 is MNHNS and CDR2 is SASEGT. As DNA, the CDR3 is TGTGCCAGCAGCCTAGACGGGACAGGGTCTTACGAGCAGTACTTC. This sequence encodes CASSLDGTGSYEQYF.

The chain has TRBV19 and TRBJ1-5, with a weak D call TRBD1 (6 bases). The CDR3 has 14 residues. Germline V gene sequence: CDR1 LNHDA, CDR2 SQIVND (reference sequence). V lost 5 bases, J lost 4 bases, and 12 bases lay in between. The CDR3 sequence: CASSLQGPNQPQHF. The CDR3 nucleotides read TGTGCCAGTAGTTTGCAGGGGCCAAATCAGCCCCAGCATTTT.

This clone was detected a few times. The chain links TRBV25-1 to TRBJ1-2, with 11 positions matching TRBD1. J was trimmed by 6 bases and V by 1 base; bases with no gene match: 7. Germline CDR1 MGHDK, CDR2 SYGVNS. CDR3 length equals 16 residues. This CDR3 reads CASSESGTGGIDGYTF. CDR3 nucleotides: TGTGCCAGCAGTGAATCAGGGACAGGGGGAATCGATGGCTACACCTTC.

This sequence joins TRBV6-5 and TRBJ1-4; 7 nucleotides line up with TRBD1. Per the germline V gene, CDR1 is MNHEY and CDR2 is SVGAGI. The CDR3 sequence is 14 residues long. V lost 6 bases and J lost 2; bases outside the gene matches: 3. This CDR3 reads CASSDRATNEKLFF. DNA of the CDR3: TGTGCCAGCAGCGACAGGGCGACTAATGAAAAACTGTTTTTT.